This TCR beta chain was recorded in a study of response to subunit inactivated influenza vaccine. Study results and limitations: Authors suggested seasonal influenza vaccinations each recruit few new T cells.

Only a few counts were recorded for this clonotype. Its antigen is unidentified. Each CDR3 protein gets one entry after TCRdb re-called the RT-PCR reads with MiXCR. The profile shows more than 450,000 distinct CDR3 sequences, roughly 8.2% of them singletons. Germline lookup yields CDR1 WSHSY and CDR2 SAAADI. The V segment lost 5 bases and the J segment 5 bases; nucleotides outside the gene matches: 11. This CDR3 is 16 amino acids long. The clonotype was recovered from a man between 45 and 75 years old who received an inactivated influenza vaccine. Sequences were derived from PBMCs from blood, sampled around 25 months after vaccination. The chain recombines TRBV10-2 with TRBJ1-1, with 10 bases matching TRBD1. CDR3 bases: TGCGCCAGCAGTAAAAAGGGGACAGGGGTTCGGACTGAAGCTTTCTTT. Translation: CASSKKGTGVRTEAFF.